The source of this T cell receptor beta chain is a study of cytomegalovirus exposure and HLA in healthy donors. In the PCR, 60 Vbeta and 13 Jbeta primers were used. Assay: immunoSEQ multiplex PCR; the TCRdb copy retains only in-frame clones and omits some. The sample yields some 120,000 clones, 80% seen once. Germline-derived CDR1 and CDR2 are LGHNA and YNFKEQ. CDR3 length: 16 residues. V lost 0 bases to trimming and J lost 6 bases, with 16 bases between them. This chain links TRBV4-2 with TRBJ2-3; no firm D call. Material: PBMCs. This receptor was obtained from a man in his fifties in good health and CMV-seronegative. The CDR3 here is CASSQEVADSGDTQYF. In nucleotides, the CDR3 is TGTGCCAGCAGCCAAGAGGTAGCCGATAGTGGGGATACGCAGTATTTT.